This T cell receptor beta chain was captured by sequencing in a study of beta chain features in type 1 diabetes. Note on this clone: The antigen remains undetermined.

Findings of the study overall: In patients and controls equally, PCR might favor templates that are shorter. Patients' naive, central memory and regulatory TCRB repertoires appeared more alike than those of healthy donors. All four CD4+ subsets from Type 1 diabetes patients carried moderately but significantly shorter TCRB CDR3s.

CDR3 size: 14 residues. With V trimmed by 7 bases and J by 8 bases, 11 bases remained unmatched. Germline loops: CDR1 MDHEN, CDR2 SYDVKM. Expressed TCRB transcripts were sequenced after all isolated RNA was converted to cDNA. Naive, central memory and regulatory T cell samples averaged about 4 million immunoSEQ reads each. Some clones are missing from TCRdb's copy, which holds only in-frame ones; the method was immunoSEQ multiplex PCR. The sample yields about 360,000 clones, roughly 12% seen once. The V gene is TRBV28, the J gene TRBJ1-2; the match to TRBD1 covers 9 bases. The sequenced material came from naive CD4+ T cells from blood. The TCR was taken from a man younger than 35 in good health. CDR3 sequence: CASTNRGRSRGYTF. CDR3 in DNA: TGTGCCAGCACCAACAGGGGGCGTTCTAGAGGCTACACCTTC.